The 7 T cell receptor beta chains listed next were all sequenced from one sample in a study of shared clonotypes between healthy human individuals. Sequencing used immunoSEQ multiplex PCR; TCRdb keeps in-frame clones, though not all of them. The sample includes approximately 2.5 million clones, roughly 92% of them seen just once. Sequencing used naive CD4+ T cells sorted from blood. Subset indicated: CD45RA+ positively selected. The receptors here all came from a man aged 18 to 30 in good health.

The gene calls are TRBV5-1 and TRBJ1-4; unclear D gene. V lost 1 base and J 7 bases, leaving 14 bases between the germline ends. The CDR3 runs 15 residues. CDR1 and CDR2 from the germline V gene are SGHRS and YFSETQ. The CDR3 here is CASSLSPSYAEKLFF. CDR3 DNA: TGCGCCAGCAGCTTGAGCCCGTCATATGCTGAAAAACTGTTTTTT.

The J gene is TRBJ2-7, the V gene TRBV5-1; perhaps D is TRBD1 or TRBD2 (6 bases each). The CDR3 is 15 amino acids. Trimming pared 4 bases from V and 1 base from J, leaving 15 bases between. In germline, CDR1 is SGHRS, CDR2 YFSETQ. The CDR3 protein is CASSLGGWESYEQYF. The CDR3 DNA follows: TGCGCCAGCAGCCTGGGGGGCTGGGAGTCCTACGAGCAGTACTTC.

The genes are TRBV6-6 and TRBJ2-5; the D gene is possibly TRBD2 (6 bases). Germline CDR1 reads MNHNY; CDR2 reads SVGAGI (reference sequence). The CDR3 covers 16 residues. V was clipped by 6 bases and J by 0 bases, with 17 bases between them. The CDR3 protein is CASSQGYSGDQETQYF. CDR3 in DNA: TGTGCCAGCAGCCAAGGCTATAGCGGAGACCAAGAGACCCAGTACTTC.

This chain connects TRBV25-1 to TRBJ2-6; D unresolved. The CDR3 loop spans 15 amino acids. Trimming pared 4 bases from V and 0 bases from J, leaving 7 bases between. Germline V gene data show CDR1 as MGHDK and CDR2 as SYGVNS. The CDR3 sequence is CASSALGSGANVLTF. The CDR3 nucleotides read TGTGCCAGCAGTGCCCTGGGCTCTGGGGCCAACGTCCTGACTTTC.

V and J are TRBV7-8 and TRBJ2-3; 10 bases agree with TRBD2. Germline V gives CDR1 SGHVS, CDR2 FQNEAQ. V lost 6 bases to trimming and J lost 3 bases; unmatched junction nucleotides: 6. The CDR3 has 15 amino acids. DNA of the CDR3: TGTGCCAGCAGGAGACTAGCGGGTTTTACAGATACGCAGTATTTT. It encodes CASRRLAGFTDTQYF.

The rearrangement links TRBV7-9 to TRBJ1-1; TRBD1 matches at 10 bases. CDR3 length: 15 residues. J was trimmed by 5 bases and V by 3 bases; bases with no gene match: 6. The germline gives CDR1 SEHNR, CDR2 FQNEAQ (reference sequence). CDR3 sequence reads: CASSLTGGERTEAFF. CDR3 DNA: TGTGCCAGCAGCTTGACAGGGGGCGAGAGGACTGAAGCTTTCTTT. Together with reference TRBV7-9 and TRBJ1-1, the CDR3 gives the full variable domain: DTGVSQNPRHKITKRGQNVTFRCDPISEHNRLYWYRQTLGQGPEFLTYFQNEAQLEKSRLLSDRFSAERPKGSFSTLEIQRTEQGDSAMYLCASSLTGGERTEAFFGQGTRLTVV.

The chain carries TRBV12-5 and TRBJ2-7; 8 bases are a match to TRBD2. Germline CDR1 is LGHNT and CDR2 is FRNRAP. This CDR3 comprises 14 residues. V lost 5 bases, J lost 3 bases, and 6 bases stayed unmatched. CDR3 in amino acids: CASGLEAGGYEQYF. The DNA of the CDR3 is TGTGCTAGTGGTCTGGAGGCGGGAGGCTACGAGCAGTACTTC.